Shown below are 27 T cell receptor beta chains from a single sample sequenced in a study of cytomegalovirus exposure and HLA in healthy donors. The method was immunoSEQ multiplex PCR; TCRdb's version includes in-frame clones alone and lacks a portion of them. The profile covers some 170,000 clones, with around nine tenths appearing a single time and roughly 2.6% taken by the ten largest. Sequenced: PBMCs. These TCRs come from a man aged 18 to 29 in good health and CMV-seropositive.

This chain uses TRBV15 with TRBJ1-1; the D is unclear. CDR1 and CDR2 (germline): LNHNV, YYDKDF (reference sequence). V was shortened by 1 base and J by 11 bases, with 26 bases between the two germline ends. CDR3 size: 17 residues. CDR3 amino acids: CATSRGGEALGSSKAFF. In nucleotides, the CDR3 is TGTGCCACCAGCAGAGGTGGTGAAGCACTAGGGTCCTCTAAGGCTTTCTTT.

The chain links TRBV15 to TRBJ2-5, with 9 nucleotides matching TRBD2. CDR1 LNHNV and CDR2 YYDKDF come from the germline V gene (reference sequence). The CDR3 has 14 amino acids. V trimming: 3 bases; J trimming: 5 bases; junction bases outside the gene matches: 4. The CDR3 DNA reads as TGTGCCACCAGCAGGCGGGGGGGCATGGAGACCCAGTACTTC. Its translation is CATSRRGGMETQYF.

The chain joins TRBV9 to TRBJ1-4, with D possibly matching TRBD1 (6 bases). This CDR3 region has 15 residues. V gave up 0 bases and J gave up 4 bases, with 10 bases separating them. Germline V lookup: CDR1 SGDLS, CDR2 YYNGEE. In nucleotides, the CDR3 is TGTGCCAGCAGCGTAGAAGGACAGAGTAATGAAAAACTGTTTTTT. Encoded protein: CASSVEGQSNEKLFF.

This rearrangement joins TRBV5-1 to TRBJ1-5; maybe TRBD1 (6 bases). Trimming stripped 3 bases from V and 5 bases from J, with 18 bases between. The CDR3 has 16 amino acids. The V gene's germline CDR1 is SGHRS and CDR2 YFSETQ. The CDR3, as DNA: TGCGCCAGCAGCTCACCCGTCAGGGAGGGGGATCAGCCCCAGCATTTT. This encodes CASSSPVREGDQPQHF.

This chain links TRBV5-4 with TRBJ2-6, with TRBD1 as a possible D gene (5 bases). V dropped 4 bases and J dropped 2 bases, with 10 bases sitting between them. The germline gives CDR1 SGHNT, CDR2 YYREEE (reference sequence). The CDR3 runs to 15 residues. CDR3 region: CASSRQGAGANVLTF. The CDR3 nucleotides are TGTGCCAGCAGCCGTCAGGGTGCTGGGGCCAACGTCCTGACTTTC.

V and J are TRBV27 and TRBJ2-3, with TRBD1 matching 9 bases. Germline V CDR1 and CDR2: MNHEY, SMNVEV (reference sequence). The V segment lost 5 bases and the J segment 2 bases; nucleotides outside the gene matches: 2. The CDR3 is made up of 14 amino acids. CDR3 bases: TGTGCCAGCAGTAGGACAGGGGTCACAGATACGCAGTATTTT. Residues: CASSRTGVTDTQYF.

The chain employs TRBV5-4 and TRBJ2-3, with TRBD1 identical over 7 bases. V trimming: 4 bases; J trimming: 0 bases; junction bases outside the gene matches: 5. This CDR3 is 15 amino acids long. CDR1 and CDR2 from the germline V gene are SGHNT and YYREEE (reference sequence). DNA of the CDR3: TGTGCCAGCAGCACTCCGACAGGGAGCACAGATACGCAGTATTTT. It translates to CASSTPTGSTDTQYF.

The V gene is TRBV4-3, the J gene TRBJ1-3, with TRBD1 as a possible D gene (6 bases). Trimming stripped 0 bases from V and 0 bases from J, with 15 bases between. Germline CDR1 reads LGHNA; CDR2 reads YSLEER. The length of the CDR3 is 18 residues. CDR3 sequence (DNA): TGCGCCAGCAGCCAAGACCCCGAACAGGGTCACTCTGGAAACACCATATATTTT. This encodes CASSQDPEQGHSGNTIYF.

The chain carries TRBV27 and TRBJ1-6; D is uncertain. V was shortened by 0 bases and J by 9 bases, with 12 bases between the two germline ends. This CDR3 is 15 amino acids long. Germline values: CDR1 MNHEY, CDR2 SMNVEV (reference sequence). DNA of the CDR3: TGTGCCAGCAGTTTATCTCCGGGGTTTAGTTCACCCCTCCACTTT. Translating gives CASSLSPGFSSPLHF.

The V gene is TRBV7-3, the J gene TRBJ2-7; 10 bases match TRBD1. V shed 5 bases, J shed 4 bases, and the junction held 5 bases outside the gene matches. The CDR3 is 14 amino acids. CDR1 is SGHTA and CDR2 is FQGTGA in the germline V gene. The CDR3, as DNA: TGTGCCAGCAGCCCGGGACAGGGGCGTTACGAGCAGTACTTC. This translates into CASSPGQGRYEQYF. Together with reference TRBV7-3 and TRBJ2-7, the CDR3 gives the full variable domain: GAGVSQTPSNKVTEKGKYVELRCDPISGHTALYWYRQSLGQGPEFLIYFQGTGAADDSGLPNDRFFAVRPEGSVSTLKIQRTERGDSAVYLCASSPGQGRYEQYFGPGTRLTVT.

The sample holds many counts of this clone. The rearrangement links TRBV19 to TRBJ2-7, with D uncertain. V was cut by 1 base and J by 4 bases, with 8 bases left in between. Germline V CDR1 and CDR2: LNHDA, SQIVND (reference sequence). The CDR3 has 13 amino acids. Here the CDR3 reads CASSIGQRYEQYF. The CDR3 DNA is TGTGCCAGTAGTATAGGGCAGCGTTACGAGCAGTACTTC.

This clone has a handful of counts. The chain joins TRBV9 to TRBJ1-2; D perhaps matches TRBD1 (6 bases). The CDR3 is made up of 14 amino acids. Germline CDR1 and CDR2: SGDLS and YYNGEE. V dropped 3 bases and J dropped 6 bases, with 15 bases sitting between them. CDR3 DNA sequence: TGTGCCAGCAGCGGACAGGCTGGGTTGAATGGCTACACCTTC. Encoded protein: CASSGQAGLNGYTF.

A single count supports this clone. The chain joins TRBV10-3 to TRBJ2-7, with 11 bases matching TRBD2. With 11 bases clipped from V and 4 bases from J, the junction kept 7 bases outside the gene matches. The CDR3 contains 13 residues. Germline V gives CDR1 ENHRY, CDR2 SYGVKD. For the CDR3, the DNA is TGTGCCTCGGGGACTAGCGGAGAGTACGAGCAGTACTTC. It codes for CASGTSGEYEQYF.

The chain uses TRBV6-5 and TRBJ2-3; D is unclear. CDR1 and CDR2 from the germline V gene are MNHEY and SVGAGI. The V and J ends lost 9 bases and 4 bases respectively, with 11 bases between them. The CDR3 totals 12 residues. Here the CDR3 DNA reads TGTGCCAGTAGGTCGACTTCAGATACGCAGTATTTT. Its translation: CASRSTSDTQYF.

The chain combines TRBV18 with TRBJ1-5; TRBD1 aligns across 9 bases. CDR1 KGHSH and CDR2 LQKENI come from the germline V gene. There are 16 residues in the CDR3. Trimming cost V 3 bases and J 4 bases; bases outside gene matches: 7. The CDR3 here is CASSPTGGAANQPQHF. The DNA for the CDR3 is TGTGCCAGCTCACCTACAGGGGGCGCAGCAAATCAGCCCCAGCATTTT. Full variable domain (missing parts from reference TRBV18 and TRBJ1-5): NAGVMQNPRHLVRRRGQEARLRCSPMKGHSHVYWYRQLPEEGLKFMVYLQKENIIDESGMPKERFSAEFPKEGPSILRIQQVVRGDSAAYFCASSPTGGAANQPQHFGDGTRLSIL.

This rearrangement joins TRBV10-3 to TRBJ2-7; TRBD1 is a possible D gene (5 bases). From germline, CDR1 is ENHRY and CDR2 SYGVKD. The V and J ends lost 3 bases and 2 bases respectively, with 14 bases between them. This CDR3 is 15 amino acids long. This CDR3 reads CAISDPVGHPYEQYF. Here the CDR3 DNA reads TGTGCCATCAGTGATCCAGTGGGGCACCCCTACGAGCAGTACTTC.

About this clone itself: One end of the junction fails to match germline, which may point to a read error. The V call is TRBV7-7, the J call TRBJ2-1; possibly TRBD2 for D (5 bases). Germline CDR1 reads SSHAT; CDR2 reads FNYEAQ (reference sequence). The CDR3 length is 14 residues. CDR3 coding DNA: TGTGCTAGCAGCTTAGCCGGGGCCTACAATGAGCAGTTCTTC. Encoded protein: CASSLAGAYNEQFF. Looking up the rest from reference TRBV7-7 and TRBJ2-1 gives the full variable domain: GAGVSQSPRYKVTKRGQDVTLRCDPISSHATLYWYQQALGQGPEFLTYFNYEAQPDKSGLPSDRFSAERPEGSISTLTIQRTEQRDSAMYRCASSLAGAYNEQFFGPGTRLTVL.

V gene TRBV28 combines with J gene TRBJ2-7, with TRBD2 as a possible D gene (8 bases). Germline V lookup: CDR1 MDHEN, CDR2 SYDVKM. This CDR3 is built from 14 residues. Trimming removed 7 bases from V and 3 bases from J, with 16 bases in between. As DNA, the CDR3 is TGTGCCAGCACCCGGGGGGGACAGAGCTACGAGCAGTACTTC. Protein: CASTRGGQSYEQYF.

This chain joins TRBV11-2 and TRBJ1-1; 8 bases are shared with TRBD1. V shed 6 bases, J shed 1 base, and the junction held 10 bases outside the gene matches. Looked up from germline, CDR1 is SGHAT and CDR2 is FQNNGV. This CDR3 has 16 amino acids. This CDR3 reads CASRLGQGSANTEAFF. The CDR3, as DNA: TGTGCCAGCAGGCTTGGACAGGGCTCGGCGAACACTGAAGCTTTCTTT.

The chain carries TRBV4-3 and TRBJ2-1; TRBD2 might be the D (5 bases). The germline V and J ends were trimmed by 6 bases and 3 bases, with 15 bases remaining between them. Germline lookup yields CDR1 LGHNA and CDR2 YSLEER. The CDR3 has 15 residues. Here the CDR3 DNA reads TGCGCCAGCAGTCTCCGGGGTCTTAACTACAATGAGCAGTTCTTC. Translation gives CASSLRGLNYNEQFF.

The chain carries TRBV5-5 and TRBJ2-7, with 8 bases lining up with TRBD2. V shed 2 bases and J 6 bases; nucleotides not matched to a gene: 13. Germline CDR1 reads SGHKS; CDR2 reads YYEKEE (reference sequence). The CDR3 runs 16 residues. Here the CDR3 DNA reads TGTGCCAGCAGCTTAGCAGTCGAGACTAGCGTCTCCGAGCAGTACTTC. Translated: CASSLAVETSVSEQYF.

The chain has TRBV4-1 and TRBJ1-1, with D unclear. CDR1 is MGHRA and CDR2 is YSYEKL in the germline V gene. This CDR3 spans 15 amino acids. Between the trimmed V and J ends, which lost 3 bases and 0 bases, there was a span of 11 bases. The CDR3 loop is CASSHLGRLNTEAFF. CDR3 nucleotides: TGCGCCAGCAGCCACCTGGGGAGGTTGAACACTGAAGCTTTCTTT.

J is TRBJ1-1 and V is TRBV18; D gene ambiguous. V was shortened by 3 bases and J by 4 bases, with 9 bases between the two germline ends. CDR3 length equals 13 residues. Per germline, CDR1 KGHSH and CDR2 LQKENI. This CDR3 reads CASSPQEGTEAFF. For the CDR3, the DNA is TGTGCCAGCTCACCCCAGGAGGGCACTGAAGCTTTCTTT.

This chain links TRBV11-3 with TRBJ2-1, with 7 positions matching TRBD2. Per the germline V gene, CDR1 is SGHNT and CDR2 is YENEEA. The CDR3 runs to 12 residues. J was trimmed by 9 bases and V by 4 bases; bases with no gene match: 3. The CDR3 DNA reads TGTGCCAGCAGCTCTACTAGCGCTGAGCAGTTCTTC. Encoded protein: CASSSTSAEQFF.

The genes are TRBV6-1 and TRBJ2-5; 11 bases match TRBD2. The ends lost 8 bases at V and 1 base at J; junction bases unmatched: 0. Germline values: CDR1 MNHNS, CDR2 SASEGT. The CDR3 length is 13 residues. The CDR3 here is CASGLAGQETQYF. The CDR3, as DNA: TGTGCCAGCGGACTAGCGGGCCAAGAGACCCAGTACTTC.

The rearrangement joins TRBV7-6 to TRBJ2-2; D remains ambiguous. The germline V gene encodes CDR1 SGHVS and CDR2 FNYEAQ. This CDR3 contains 12 residues. Trimming left V 5 bases short and J 11 bases short, with 12 bases between. The CDR3 reads CASSPTSAELFF. CDR3 DNA sequence: TGTGCCAGCAGCCCTACCAGCGCCGAGCTGTTTTTT.

The chain is built from TRBV13 and TRBJ2-7, with a possible D match to TRBD1 (6 bases). The CDR3 extends over 16 amino acids. Trimming took 5 bases from V and 3 from J, leaving 20 bases between them. In germline, CDR1 is PRHDT, CDR2 FYEKMQ (reference sequence). Here the CDR3 reads CASSVKGSGHGYEQYF. For the CDR3, the DNA is TGTGCCAGCAGCGTCAAGGGGTCGGGACACGGCTACGAGCAGTACTTC.